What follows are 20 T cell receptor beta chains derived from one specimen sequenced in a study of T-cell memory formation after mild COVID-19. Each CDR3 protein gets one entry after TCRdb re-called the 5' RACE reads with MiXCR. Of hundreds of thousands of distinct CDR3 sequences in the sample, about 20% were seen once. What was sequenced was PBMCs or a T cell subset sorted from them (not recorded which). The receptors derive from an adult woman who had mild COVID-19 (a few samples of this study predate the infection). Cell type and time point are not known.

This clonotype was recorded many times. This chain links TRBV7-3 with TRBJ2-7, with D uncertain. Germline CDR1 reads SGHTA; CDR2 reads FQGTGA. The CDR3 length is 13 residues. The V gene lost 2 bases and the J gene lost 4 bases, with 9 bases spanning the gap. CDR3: CASSLVPGYEQYF. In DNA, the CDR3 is TGTGCCAGCAGCTTAGTACCTGGATACGAGCAGTACTTC.

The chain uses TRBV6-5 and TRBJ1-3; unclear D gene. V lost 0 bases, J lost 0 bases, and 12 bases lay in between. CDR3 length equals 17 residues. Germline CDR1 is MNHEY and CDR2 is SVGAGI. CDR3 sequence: CASSYSKYSLSGNTIYF. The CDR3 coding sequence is TGTGCCAGCAGTTACTCGAAGTACAGTCTCTCTGGAAACACCATATATTTT.

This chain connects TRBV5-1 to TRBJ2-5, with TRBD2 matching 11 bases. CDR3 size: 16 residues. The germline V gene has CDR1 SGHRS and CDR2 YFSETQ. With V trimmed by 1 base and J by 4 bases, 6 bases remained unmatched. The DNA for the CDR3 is TGCGCCAGCAGCTTGCCACGTACTAGCGGGGGAGAGACCCAGTACTTC. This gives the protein CASSLPRTSGGETQYF.

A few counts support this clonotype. The CDR3 region has the DNA TGTGCCAGCAGCTCAGGGCGTCGCAACCACAATGAGCAGTTCTTC. Its protein is CASSSGRRNHNEQFF. The V call is TRBV7-2, the J call TRBJ2-1; TRBD1 might be the D (5 bases). The CDR3 totals 15 residues. The germline V gene encodes CDR1 SGHTA and CDR2 FQGNSA. The V and J ends lost 4 bases and 5 bases respectively, with 15 bases between them.

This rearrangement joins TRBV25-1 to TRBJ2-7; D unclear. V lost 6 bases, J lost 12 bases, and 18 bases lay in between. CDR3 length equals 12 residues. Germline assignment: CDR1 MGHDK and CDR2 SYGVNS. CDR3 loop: CASRGSATFMYF. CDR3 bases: TGTGCCAGCAGAGGGTCCGCCACATTTATGTACTTC.

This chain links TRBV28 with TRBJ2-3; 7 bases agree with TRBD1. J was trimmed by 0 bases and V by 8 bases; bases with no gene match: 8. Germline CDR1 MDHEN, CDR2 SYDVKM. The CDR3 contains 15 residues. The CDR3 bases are TGTGCCAGCGGAAGGGGGCTTACTAGCACAGATACGCAGTATTTT. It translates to CASGRGLTSTDTQYF.

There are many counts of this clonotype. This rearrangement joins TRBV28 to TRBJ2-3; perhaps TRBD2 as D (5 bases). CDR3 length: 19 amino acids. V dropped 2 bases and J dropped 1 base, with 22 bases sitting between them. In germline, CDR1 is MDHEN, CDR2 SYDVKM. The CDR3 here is CASSLELVGFEVRTDTQYF. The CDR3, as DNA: TGTGCCAGCAGTTTAGAACTAGTGGGATTTGAGGTTCGCACAGATACGCAGTATTTT.

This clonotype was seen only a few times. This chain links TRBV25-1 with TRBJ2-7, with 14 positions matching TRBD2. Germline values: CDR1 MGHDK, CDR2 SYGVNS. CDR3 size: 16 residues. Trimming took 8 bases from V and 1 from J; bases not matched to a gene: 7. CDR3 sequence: CASGRLAGGKSYEQYF. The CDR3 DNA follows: TGTGCCAGCGGGAGACTAGCGGGAGGGAAATCCTACGAGCAGTACTTC.

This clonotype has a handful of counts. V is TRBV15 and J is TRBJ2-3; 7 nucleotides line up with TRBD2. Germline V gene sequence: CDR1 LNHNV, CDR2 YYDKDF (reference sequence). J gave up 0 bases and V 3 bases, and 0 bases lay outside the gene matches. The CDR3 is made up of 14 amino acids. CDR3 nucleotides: TGTGCCACCAGCAGTAGCGGGAGCACAGATACGCAGTATTTT. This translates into CATSSSGSTDTQYF.

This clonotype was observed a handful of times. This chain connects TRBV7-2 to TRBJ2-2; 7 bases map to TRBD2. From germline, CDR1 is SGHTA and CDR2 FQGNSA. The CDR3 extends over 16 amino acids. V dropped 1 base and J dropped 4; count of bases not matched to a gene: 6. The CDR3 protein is CASSLEIERGTGELFF. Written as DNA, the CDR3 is TGTGCCAGCAGCTTAGAAATAGAGCGGGGCACCGGGGAGCTGTTTTTT.

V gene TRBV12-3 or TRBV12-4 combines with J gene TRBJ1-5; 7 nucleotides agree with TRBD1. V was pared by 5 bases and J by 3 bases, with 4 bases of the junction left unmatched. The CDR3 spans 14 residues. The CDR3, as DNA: TGTGCCAGCAGTGTTACAGGGGACAATCAGCCCCAGCATTTT. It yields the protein CASSVTGDNQPQHF.

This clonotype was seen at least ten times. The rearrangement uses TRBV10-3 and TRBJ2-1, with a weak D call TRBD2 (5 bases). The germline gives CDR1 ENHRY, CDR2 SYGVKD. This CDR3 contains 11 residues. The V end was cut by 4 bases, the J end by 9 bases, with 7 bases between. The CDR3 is CAISGEIEQFF. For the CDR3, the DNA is TGTGCCATCAGTGGGGAGATTGAGCAGTTCTTC.

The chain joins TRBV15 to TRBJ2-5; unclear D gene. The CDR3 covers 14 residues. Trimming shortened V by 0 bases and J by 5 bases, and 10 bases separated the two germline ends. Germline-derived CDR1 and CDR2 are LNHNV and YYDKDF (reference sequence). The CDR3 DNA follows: TGTGCCACCAGCAGAGATATTTTATCGGAGACCCAGTACTTC. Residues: CATSRDILSETQYF. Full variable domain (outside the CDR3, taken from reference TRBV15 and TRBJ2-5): DAMVIQNPRYQVTQFGKPVTLSCSQTLNHNVMYWYQQKSSQAPKLLFHYYDKDFNNEADTPDNFQSRRPNTSFCFLDIRSPGLGDTAMYLCATSRDILSETQYFGPGTRLLVL.

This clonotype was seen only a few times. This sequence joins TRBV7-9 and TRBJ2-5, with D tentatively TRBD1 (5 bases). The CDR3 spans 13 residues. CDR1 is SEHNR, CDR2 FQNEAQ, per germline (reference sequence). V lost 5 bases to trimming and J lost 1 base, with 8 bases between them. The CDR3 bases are TGTGCCAGCAGCGACAGCTCCCAAGAGACCCAGTACTTC. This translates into CASSDSSQETQYF.

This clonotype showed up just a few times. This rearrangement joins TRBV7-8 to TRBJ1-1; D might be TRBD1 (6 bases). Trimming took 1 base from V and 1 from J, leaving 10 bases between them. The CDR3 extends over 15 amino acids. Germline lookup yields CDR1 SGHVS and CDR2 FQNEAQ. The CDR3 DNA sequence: TGTGCCAGCAGCTTAGTTAGGGGGGCGAACACTGAAGCTTTCTTT. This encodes CASSLVRGANTEAFF.

CDR3 sequence: CASSYRAGDGLHF. In DNA, the CDR3 is TGTGCCAGCAGTTATAGGGCAGGAGACGGTCTCCACTTT. This chain links TRBV6-5 with TRBJ1-6; D unclear. The CDR3 covers 13 residues. Germline CDR1 MNHEY, CDR2 SVGAGI. Trimming removed 3 bases from V and 16 bases from J, with 16 bases in between.

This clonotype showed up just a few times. The CDR3 coding sequence is TGTGCCATCAGTGAGTCTCCGACAGATTCCTACGAGCAGTACTTC. This gives the protein CAISESPTDSYEQYF. This chain joins TRBV10-3 and TRBJ2-7, with D possibly being TRBD1 (5 bases). Trimming took off 0 bases at V and 1 base at J, with 10 bases between the two ends. CDR3 length: 15 amino acids. Germline-derived CDR1 and CDR2 are ENHRY and SYGVKD.

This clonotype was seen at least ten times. The CDR3 loop reads CAGPGSISGANVLTF. The DNA of the CDR3 is TGTGCCGGTCCCGGATCCATCTCTGGGGCCAACGTCCTGACTTTC. The chain couples TRBV19 to TRBJ2-6; no clear D. Trimming pared 11 bases from V and 0 bases from J, leaving 14 bases between. This CDR3 contains 15 residues. The germline V gene encodes CDR1 LNHDA and CDR2 SQIVND (reference sequence).

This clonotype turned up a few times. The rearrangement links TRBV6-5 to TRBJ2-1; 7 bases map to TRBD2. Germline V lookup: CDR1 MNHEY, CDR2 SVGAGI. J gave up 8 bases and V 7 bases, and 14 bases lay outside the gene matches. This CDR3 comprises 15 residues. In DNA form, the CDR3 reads TGTGCCAGCATGGGAGCGGGGCTAGCTGTTGATGAGCAGTTCTTC. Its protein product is CASMGAGLAVDEQFF.

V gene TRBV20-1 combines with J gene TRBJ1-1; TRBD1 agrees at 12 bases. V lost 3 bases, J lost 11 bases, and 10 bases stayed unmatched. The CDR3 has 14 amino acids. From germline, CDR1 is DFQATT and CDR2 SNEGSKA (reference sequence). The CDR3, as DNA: TGCAGTGCTAGGACCGGGACAGGGGGCGTTGAGGCTTTCTTT. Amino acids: CSARTGTGGVEAFF.